This T cell receptor beta chain was found in a study of blood T cell repertoires in COVID-19. Background on the study: Samples came from the United States, Italy and Spain, spanning acute and convalescent COVID-19. Sources were T cells, B-cell-depleted T cells, or PBMCs; the material itself was cDNA or gDNA.

Original processing notes: Scientists estimated how many nucleated cells there were by amplifying reference gene primers. Assay: immunoSEQ multiplex PCR; the TCRdb copy retains only in-frame clones and omits some. The DNA gave D and trimming, while V, J and clone size come from that table. The sample includes around 210,000 clones, roughly nine tenths of them seen just once. CDR3 length equals 14 residues. Trimming shortened V by 9 bases and J by 7 bases, and 23 bases separated the two germline ends. Looked up from germline, CDR1 is SGHKS and CDR2 is YYEKEE (reference sequence). V and J are TRBV5-5 and TRBJ2-7; D possibly corresponds to TRBD2 (7 bases). The sequence came from a woman in her seventies with acute or convalescent COVID-19. Source material: peripheral blood. The CDR3 DNA sequence: TGTGCCACCGAACGAAGTCGGGGGGCGAGGGAGCAGTACTTC. Residues: CATERSRGAREQYF. The variable domain in full, with the rest retrieved from reference TRBV5-5 and TRBJ2-7, is DAGVTQSPTHLIKTRGQQVTLRCSPISGHKSVSWYQQVLGQGPQFIFQYYEKEERGRGNFPDRFSARQFPNYSSELNVNALLLGDSALYLCATERSRGAREQYFGPGTRLTVT.